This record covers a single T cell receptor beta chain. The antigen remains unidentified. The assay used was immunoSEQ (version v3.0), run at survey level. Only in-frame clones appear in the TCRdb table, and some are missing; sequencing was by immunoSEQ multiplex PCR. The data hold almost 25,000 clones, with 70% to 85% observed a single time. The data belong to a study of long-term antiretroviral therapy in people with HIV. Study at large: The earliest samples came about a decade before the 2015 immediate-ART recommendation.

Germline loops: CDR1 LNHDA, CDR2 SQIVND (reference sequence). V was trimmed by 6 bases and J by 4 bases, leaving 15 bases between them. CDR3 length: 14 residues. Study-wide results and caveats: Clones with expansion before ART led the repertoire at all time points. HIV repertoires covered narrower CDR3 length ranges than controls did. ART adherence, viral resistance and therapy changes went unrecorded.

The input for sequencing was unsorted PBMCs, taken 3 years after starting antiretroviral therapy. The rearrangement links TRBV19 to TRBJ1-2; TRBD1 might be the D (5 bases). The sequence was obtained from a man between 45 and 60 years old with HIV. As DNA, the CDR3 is TGTGCCAGTAGCCTCAGGGTCCCAGTCTATGGCTACACCTTC. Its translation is CASSLRVPVYGYTF.